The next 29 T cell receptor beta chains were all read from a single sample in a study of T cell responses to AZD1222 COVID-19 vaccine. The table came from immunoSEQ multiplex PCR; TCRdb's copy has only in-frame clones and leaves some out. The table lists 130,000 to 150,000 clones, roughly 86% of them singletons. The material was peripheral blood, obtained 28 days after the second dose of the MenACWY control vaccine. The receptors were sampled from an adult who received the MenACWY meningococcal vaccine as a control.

CDR3 in DNA: TGTGCCAGCGGGGTCAGTGAAGCTTTCTTT. This gives the protein CASGVSEAFF. The V and J genes are TRBV27 and TRBJ1-1; D ambiguous. The V gene's germline CDR1 is MNHEY and CDR2 SMNVEV (reference sequence). V lost 8 bases, J lost 7 bases, and 8 bases lay in between. This CDR3 is 10 amino acids long.

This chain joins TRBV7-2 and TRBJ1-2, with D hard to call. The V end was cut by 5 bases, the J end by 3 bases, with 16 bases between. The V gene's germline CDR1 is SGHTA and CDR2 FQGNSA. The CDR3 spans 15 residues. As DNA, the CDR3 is TGTGCCAGCAGCCGCCGGGCAGCCCTAGACTATGGCTACACCTTC. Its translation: CASSRRAALDYGYTF.

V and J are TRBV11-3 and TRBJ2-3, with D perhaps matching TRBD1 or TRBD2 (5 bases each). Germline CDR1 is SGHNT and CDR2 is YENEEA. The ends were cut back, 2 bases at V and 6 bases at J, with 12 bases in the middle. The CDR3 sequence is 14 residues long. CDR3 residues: CASSLNRGVDTQYF. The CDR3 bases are TGTGCCAGCAGCTTAAATAGGGGAGTGGATACGCAGTATTTT.

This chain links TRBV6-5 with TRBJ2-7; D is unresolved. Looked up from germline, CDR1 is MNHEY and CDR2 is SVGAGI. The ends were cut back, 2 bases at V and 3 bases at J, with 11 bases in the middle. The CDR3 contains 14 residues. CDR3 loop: CASSYGRVIYEQYF. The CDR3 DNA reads TGTGCCAGCAGTTACGGCCGGGTTATCTACGAGCAGTACTTC.

CDR3 sequence: CSVDQLAGDTDTQYF. DNA of the CDR3: TGCAGCGTTGACCAACTAGCGGGGGACACAGATACGCAGTATTTT. The gene calls are TRBV29-1 and TRBJ2-3, with TRBD2 matching over 11 bases. Losses at the gene ends were 3 bases for V and 2 bases for J; bases not matched to a gene: 4. Germline assignment: CDR1 SQVTM and CDR2 ANQGSEA. This CDR3 contains 15 residues.

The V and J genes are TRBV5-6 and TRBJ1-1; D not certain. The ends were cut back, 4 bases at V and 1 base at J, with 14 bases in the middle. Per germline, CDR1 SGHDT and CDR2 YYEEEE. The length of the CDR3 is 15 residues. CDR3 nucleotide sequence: TGTGCCAGCAGCGTCCCGTGGAACGGGAACACTGAAGCTTTCTTT. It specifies CASSVPWNGNTEAFF.

CDR3 coding DNA: TGTGCCAGTAGTATAGAGGTCGGGTCCTACGAGCAGTACTTC. This codes for CASSIEVGSYEQYF. V usage is TRBV19 and J usage is TRBJ2-7; D is unresolved. The CDR3 sequence is 14 residues long. Trimming cost V 0 bases and J 1 base, with 7 bases left between them. CDR1 LNHDA and CDR2 SQIVND come from the germline V gene (reference sequence).

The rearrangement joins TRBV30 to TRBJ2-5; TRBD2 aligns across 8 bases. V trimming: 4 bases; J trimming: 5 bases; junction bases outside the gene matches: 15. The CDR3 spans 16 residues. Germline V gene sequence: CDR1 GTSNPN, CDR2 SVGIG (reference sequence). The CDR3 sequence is CAWIPYPGGALETQYF. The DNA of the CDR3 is TGTGCCTGGATTCCATACCCGGGGGGGGCCTTGGAGACCCAGTACTTC.

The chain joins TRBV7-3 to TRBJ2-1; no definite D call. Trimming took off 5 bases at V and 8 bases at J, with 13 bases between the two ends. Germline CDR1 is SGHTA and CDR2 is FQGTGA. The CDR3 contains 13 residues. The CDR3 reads CASSPASRDEQFF. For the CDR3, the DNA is TGTGCCAGCAGCCCGGCATCACGGGATGAGCAGTTCTTC. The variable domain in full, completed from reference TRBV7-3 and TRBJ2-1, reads GAGVSQTPSNKVTEKGKYVELRCDPISGHTALYWYRQSLGQGPEFLIYFQGTGAADDSGLPNDRFFAVRPEGSVSTLKIQRTERGDSAVYLCASSPASRDEQFFGPGTRLTVL.

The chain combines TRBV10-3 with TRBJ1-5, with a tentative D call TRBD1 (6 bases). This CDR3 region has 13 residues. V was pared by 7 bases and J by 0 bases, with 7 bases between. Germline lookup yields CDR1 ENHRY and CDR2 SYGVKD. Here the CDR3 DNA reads TGTGCCATCAAGGGGGATAGCAATCAGCCCCAGCATTTT. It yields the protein CAIKGDSNQPQHF.

CDR3 in DNA: TGTGCCAGCAGCCCCGGGCCTGGGAATTCACCCCTCCACTTT. Translation: CASSPGPGNSPLHF. This chain uses TRBV6-6 with TRBJ1-6, with D uncertain. This CDR3 has 14 residues. Germline V gives CDR1 MNHNY, CDR2 SVGAGI (reference sequence). V lost 6 bases and J 7 bases, leaving 13 bases between the germline ends.

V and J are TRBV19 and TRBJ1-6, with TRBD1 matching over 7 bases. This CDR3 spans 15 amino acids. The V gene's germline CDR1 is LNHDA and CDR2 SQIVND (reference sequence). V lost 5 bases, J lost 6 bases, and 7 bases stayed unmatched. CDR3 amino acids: CASSDRQGGNSPLHF. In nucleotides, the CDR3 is TGTGCCAGTAGTGATCGACAGGGAGGTAATTCACCCCTCCACTTT.

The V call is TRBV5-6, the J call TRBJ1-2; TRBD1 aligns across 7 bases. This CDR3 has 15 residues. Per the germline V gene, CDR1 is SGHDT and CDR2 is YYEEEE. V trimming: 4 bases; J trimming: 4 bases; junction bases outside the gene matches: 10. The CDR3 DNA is TGTGCCAGCAGCCCGGTCCCGGACAGGACCTATGGCTACACCTTC. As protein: CASSPVPDRTYGYTF.

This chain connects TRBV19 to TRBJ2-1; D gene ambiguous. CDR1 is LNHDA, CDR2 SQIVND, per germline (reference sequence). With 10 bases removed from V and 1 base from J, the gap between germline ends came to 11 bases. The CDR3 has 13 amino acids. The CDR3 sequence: CATRLESYNEQFF. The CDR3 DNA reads TGTGCCACCAGGTTGGAGTCCTACAATGAGCAGTTCTTC.

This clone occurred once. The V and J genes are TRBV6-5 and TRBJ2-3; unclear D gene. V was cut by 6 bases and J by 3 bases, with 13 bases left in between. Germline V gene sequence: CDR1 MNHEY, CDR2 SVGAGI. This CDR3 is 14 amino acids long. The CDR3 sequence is CASSPAQVTDTQYF. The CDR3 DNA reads TGTGCCAGCAGCCCGGCGCAGGTTACAGATACGCAGTATTTT.

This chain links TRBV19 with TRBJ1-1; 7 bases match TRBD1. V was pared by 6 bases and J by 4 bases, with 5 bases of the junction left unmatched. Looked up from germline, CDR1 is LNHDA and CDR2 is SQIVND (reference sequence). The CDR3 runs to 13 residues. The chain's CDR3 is CASRSGGGTEAFF. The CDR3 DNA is TGTGCCAGTAGATCAGGGGGTGGCACTGAAGCTTTCTTT. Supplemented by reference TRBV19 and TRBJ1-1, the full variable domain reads DGGITQSPKYLFRKEGQNVTLSCEQNLNHDAMYWYRQDPGQGLRLIYYSQIVNDFQKGDIAEGYSVSREKKESFPLTVTSAQKNPTAFYLCASRSGGGTEAFFGQGTRLTVV.

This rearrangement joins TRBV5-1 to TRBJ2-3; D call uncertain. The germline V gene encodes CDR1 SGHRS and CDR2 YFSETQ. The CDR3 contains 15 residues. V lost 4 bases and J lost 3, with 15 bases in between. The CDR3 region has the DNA TGCGCCAGCAGCCTGAGATCCGTATGGACAGATACGCAGTATTTT. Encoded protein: CASSLRSVWTDTQYF.

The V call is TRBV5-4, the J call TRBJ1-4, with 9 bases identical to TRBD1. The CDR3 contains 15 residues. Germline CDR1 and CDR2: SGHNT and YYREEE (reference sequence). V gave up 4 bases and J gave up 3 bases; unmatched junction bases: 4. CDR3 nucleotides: TGTGCCAGCAGCCCCCGGGACAGGGCTAATGAAAAACTGTTTTTT. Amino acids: CASSPRDRANEKLFF.

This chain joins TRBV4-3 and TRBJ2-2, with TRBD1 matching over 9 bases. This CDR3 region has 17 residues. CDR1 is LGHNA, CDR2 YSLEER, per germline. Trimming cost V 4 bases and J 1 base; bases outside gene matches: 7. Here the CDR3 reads CASSRGQGGLNTGELFF. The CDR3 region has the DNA TGCGCCAGCAGCCGGGGACAGGGAGGGCTGAACACCGGGGAGCTGTTTTTT.

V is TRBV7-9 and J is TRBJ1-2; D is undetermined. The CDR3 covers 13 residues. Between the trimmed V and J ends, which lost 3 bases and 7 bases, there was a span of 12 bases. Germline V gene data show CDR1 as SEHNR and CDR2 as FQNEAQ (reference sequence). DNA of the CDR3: TGTGCCAGCAGCTTGGAGGGTTTTTCTGGCTACACCTTC. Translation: CASSLEGFSGYTF.

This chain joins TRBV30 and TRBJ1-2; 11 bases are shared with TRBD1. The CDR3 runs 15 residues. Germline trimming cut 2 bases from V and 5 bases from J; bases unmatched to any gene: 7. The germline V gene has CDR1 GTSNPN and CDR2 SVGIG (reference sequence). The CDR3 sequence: CAWSIRTGGGYGYTF. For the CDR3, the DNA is TGTGCCTGGAGTATTCGGACAGGGGGCGGGTATGGCTACACCTTC.

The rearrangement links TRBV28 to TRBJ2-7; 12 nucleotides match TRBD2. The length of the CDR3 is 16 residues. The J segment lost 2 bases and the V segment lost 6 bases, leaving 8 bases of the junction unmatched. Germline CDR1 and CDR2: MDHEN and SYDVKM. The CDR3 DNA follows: TGTGCCAGCAGCTTTCCGGGACTAGCGGGCCCCTACGAGCAGTACTTC. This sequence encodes CASSFPGLAGPYEQYF.

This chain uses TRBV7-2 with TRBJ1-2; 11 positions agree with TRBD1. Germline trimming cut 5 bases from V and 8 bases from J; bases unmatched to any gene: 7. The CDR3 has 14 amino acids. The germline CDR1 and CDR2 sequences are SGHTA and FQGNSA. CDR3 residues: CASSRGQGEKGYTF. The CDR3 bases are TGTGCCAGCAGCCGGGGACAGGGGGAGAAAGGCTACACCTTC.

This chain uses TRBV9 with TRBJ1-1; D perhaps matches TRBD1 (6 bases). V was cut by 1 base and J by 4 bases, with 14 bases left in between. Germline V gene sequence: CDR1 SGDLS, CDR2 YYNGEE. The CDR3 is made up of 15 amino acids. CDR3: CASSVLSGGGTEAFF. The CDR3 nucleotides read TGTGCCAGCAGCGTATTAAGTGGGGGCGGCACTGAAGCTTTCTTT.

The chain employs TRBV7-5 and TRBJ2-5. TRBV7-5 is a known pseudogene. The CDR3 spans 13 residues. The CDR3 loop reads CARGGSEGETQYF. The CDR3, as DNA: TGTGCCAGAGGGGGCTCGGAGGGAGAGACCCAGTACTTC.

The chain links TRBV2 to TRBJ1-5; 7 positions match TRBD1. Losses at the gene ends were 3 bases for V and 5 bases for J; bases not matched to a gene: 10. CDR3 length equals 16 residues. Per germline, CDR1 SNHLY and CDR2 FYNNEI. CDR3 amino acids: CASSDRLGQEYQPQHF. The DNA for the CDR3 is TGTGCCAGCAGTGATCGATTAGGACAGGAGTATCAGCCCCAGCATTTT.

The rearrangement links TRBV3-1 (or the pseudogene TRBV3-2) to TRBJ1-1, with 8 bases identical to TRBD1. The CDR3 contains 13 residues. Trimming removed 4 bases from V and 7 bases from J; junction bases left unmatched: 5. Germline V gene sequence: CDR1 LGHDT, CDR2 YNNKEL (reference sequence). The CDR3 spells CASSPRGTGEAFF. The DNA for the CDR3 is TGTGCCAGCAGCCCTCGAGGGACAGGTGAAGCTTTCTTT.

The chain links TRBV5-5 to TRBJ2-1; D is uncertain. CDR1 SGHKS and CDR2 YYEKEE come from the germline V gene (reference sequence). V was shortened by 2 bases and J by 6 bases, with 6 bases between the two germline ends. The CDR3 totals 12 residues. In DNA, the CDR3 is TGTGCCAGCAGCTTAAATTCCAATGAGCAGTTCTTC. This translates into CASSLNSNEQFF.

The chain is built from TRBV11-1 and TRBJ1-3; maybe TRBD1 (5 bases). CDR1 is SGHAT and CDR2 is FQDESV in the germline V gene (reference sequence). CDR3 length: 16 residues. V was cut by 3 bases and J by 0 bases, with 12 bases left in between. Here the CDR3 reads CASSLSGRLSGNTIYF. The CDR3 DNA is TGTGCCAGCAGCTTGTCGGGACGGCTCTCTGGAAACACCATATATTTT. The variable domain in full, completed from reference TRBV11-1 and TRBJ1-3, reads EAEVAQSPRYKITEKSQAVAFWCDPISGHATLYWYRQILGQGPELLVQFQDESVVDDSQLPKDRFSAERLKGVDSTLKIQPAELGDSAMYLCASSLSGRLSGNTIYFGEGSWLTVV.